A selection of T cell receptor beta chains follows, all from one sample in a study of T cell responses to AZD1222 COVID-19 vaccine. Some clones are missing from TCRdb's copy, which holds only in-frame ones; the method was immunoSEQ multiplex PCR. The sample has 70,000 to 95,000 clones; approximately 90% are singletons. This material consisted of peripheral blood, taken 28 days after the second AZD1222 dose. The receptors shown here come from an adult who received the AZD1222 COVID-19 vaccine. The CDR3 runs from the conserved cysteine through the conserved F or W. A D gene is named only where the DNA matches it firmly. Clone sizes are given selectively: once, few, many, or a class where the clone is expanded.

d_call	v_call	clone_size	j_call	cdr3_nt	cdr3_aa
.	TRBV19	.	TRBJ2-1	TGTGCCAGTAGTATAATTACTAATAATGAGCAGTTCTTC	CASSIITNNEQFF
.	TRBV15	.	TRBJ1-1	TGTGCCACCAGCAGAGATGCCGTAACAGCGGATCTTTTGAACACTGAAGCTTTCTTT	CATSRDAVTADLLNTEAFF
TRBD2	TRBV18	.	TRBJ2-7	TGTGCCAGCTCACCACTAATGAGCGGGAGGGCCTACGAGCAGTACTTC	CASSPLMSGRAYEQYF
TRBD2	TRBV30	.	TRBJ2-2	TGTGCCTGGTCTACTAGCGGGAGACCCGGGGAGCTGTTTTTT	CAWSTSGRPGELFF
.	TRBV10-2	.	TRBJ2-7	TGCGCCAGCAGTGCTCCCCTCGGCACCTACGAGCAGTACTTC	CASSAPLGTYEQYF
.	TRBV11-3	.	TRBJ2-2	TGTGCCAGCAGCTTAGGCGTTCCCGGGGAGCTGTTTTTT	CASSLGVPGELFF
.	TRBV19	.	TRBJ1-5	TGTGCCAGTAGTGCCAGGGATTACAATCAGCCCCAGCATTTT	CASSARDYNQPQHF
.	TRBV19	.	TRBJ2-1	TGTGCCAGTAGTACGTACCGGGACCCCGGCTACAATGAGCAGTTCTTC	CASSTYRDPGYNEQFF
TRBD2	TRBV11-2	.	TRBJ2-1	TGTGCCAGCAGCTCCGCTAGCGGGGGATACAATGAGCAGTTCTTC	CASSSASGGYNEQFF
.	TRBV4-3	.	TRBJ2-6	TGCGCCAGCAGCCCGAGGAATACTGGGGCCAACGTCCTGACTTTC	CASSPRNTGANVLTF
.	TRBV27	.	TRBJ2-6	TGTGCCAGCAGTACTAGACAGAGCTCTGGGGCCAACGTCCTGACTTTC	CASSTRQSSGANVLTF
TRBD2	TRBV6-2/TRBV6-3	.	TRBJ2-3	TGTGCCAGCAGTAACGCGTGGTTGGCGGGAGAGACCACAGATACGCAGTATTTT	CASSNAWLAGETTDTQYF
.	TRBV7-9	few	TRBJ2-2	TGTGCCAGCAGCTCCAATAAGAACACCGGGGAGCTGTTTTTT	CASSSNKNTGELFF
.	TRBV5-6	.	TRBJ2-1	TGTGCCAGCAGTCCACAGGTAGGATACTACAATGAGCAGTTCTTC	CASSPQVGYYNEQFF
TRBD1	TRBV18	.	TRBJ2-7	TGTGCCAGCTCACCAGGGGGACAGGACTCCTACGAGCAGTACTTC	CASSPGGQDSYEQYF
.	TRBV3-1/TRBV3-2	.	TRBJ1-5	TGTGCCAGCAGCCAAGATTCAGGGAGCAATCAGCCCCAGCATTTT	CASSQDSGSNQPQHF
TRBD2	TRBV19	.	TRBJ2-1	TGTGCCAGTAGTATCCGGCTAGCGGGAGGGAAGGGGAATGAGCAGTTCTTC	CASSIRLAGGKGNEQFF
.	TRBV4-1	.	TRBJ1-3	TGCGCCAGCAGCTTGCAACCGGATTCCGGAAACACCATATATTTT	CASSLQPDSGNTIYF
.	TRBV6-2/TRBV6-3	.	TRBJ1-5	TGTGCCAGCAGTTACACCGTAGAGGGCAATCAGCCCCAGCATTTT	CASSYTVEGNQPQHF
.	TRBV30	.	TRBJ1-2	TGTGCCTGGAGGGGGTCGCGGGGCTACACCTTC	CAWRGSRGYTF
.	TRBV7-2	.	TRBJ1-1	TGTGCCAGCAGCTTAGATTCGTTAAGGCTGAACACTGAAGCTTTCTTT	CASSLDSLRLNTEAFF
.	TRBV19	.	TRBJ1-3	TGTGCCAGTAGTGGGGACTCACAGGGACCCACCATATATTTT	CASSGDSQGPTIYF
.	TRBV6-5	.	TRBJ1-3	TGTGCCAGCAGTTACTCGGGGGCCTCGGGAAACACCATATATTTT	CASSYSGASGNTIYF
.	TRBV6-5	.	TRBJ1-4	TGTGCCAGCAGTTACTCAAACCTGAATGAAAAACTGTTTTTT	CASSYSNLNEKLFF
TRBD1	TRBV2	.	TRBJ2-2	TGTGCCAGCAGTGGACAGGGGGCCGCGAACACCGGGGAGCTGTTTTTT	CASSGQGAANTGELFF
.	TRBV3-1/TRBV3-2	.	TRBJ1-6	TGTGCCAGCAGCCAAGTCCCCCAGGGCTATAATTCACCCCTCCACTTT	CASSQVPQGYNSPLHF
TRBD2	TRBV11-1	once	TRBJ2-3	TGTGCCAGCAGCTTTGTAGCGGGGAGCACAGATACGCAGTATTTT	CASSFVAGSTDTQYF
TRBD1	TRBV6-5	once	TRBJ1-2	TGTGCCAGCAGTCTAGCACAGGGGGGCTATGGCTACACCTTC	CASSLAQGGYGYTF
.	TRBV18	.	TRBJ2-2	TGTGCCAGCTCACCAATTTACGCGGGACAAGGATTGTCCGGGGAGCTGTTTTTT	CASSPIYAGQGLSGELFF
TRBD1	TRBV3-1/TRBV3-2	.	TRBJ2-1	TGTGCCAGCAGCCCATTCGTCAAGGAAAGGGGGCATTATTACAATGAGCAGTTCTTC	CASSPFVKERGHYYNEQFF
.	TRBV19	.	TRBJ1-6	TGTGCCAGTAAGGAGGGGAGGAATTCACCCCTCCACTTT	CASKEGRNSPLHF
.	TRBV6-5	.	TRBJ2-3	TGTGCCAGCAGTTCCCGACTAAGCACAGATACGCAGTATTTT	CASSSRLSTDTQYF
TRBD1	TRBV7-9	.	TRBJ1-6	TGTGCCAGCAGCTCAGGACAGGGAAGCTCCTATAATTCACCCCTCCACTTT	CASSSGQGSSYNSPLHF
TRBD2	TRBV19	.	TRBJ2-3	TGTGCCAGTAGCCGGGGACTAGCCACAGATACGCAGTATTTT	CASSRGLATDTQYF
.	TRBV3-1/TRBV3-2	.	TRBJ1-5	TGTGCCAGCAGCCAAGATTTCGGGAATGGCAATCAGCCCCAGCATTTT	CASSQDFGNGNQPQHF